This T cell receptor beta chain emerged from a study of Graves' ophthalmopathy and Graves' hyperthyroidism. Study-wide context: At initial diagnosis, peripheral blood was obtained, and this preceded any treatment.

CDR3 size: 15 residues. Trimming left V 0 bases short and J 10 bases short, with 14 bases between. Germline CDR1 and CDR2: SGHRS and YFSETQ. RNA transcripts provided the template for amplifying TCR beta CDR3 regions. Second-round multiplex PCR followed a first-round RT-PCR using HTBI primers. TCRdb analysed the multiplex PCR reads with MiXCR anew, one entry per CDR3 protein. The sample includes hundreds of thousands of distinct CDR3 sequences, approximately 21% of them seen just once. This clonotype has ten or more counts. Symptoms, serum thyroxine and TRAb, thyroid ultrasound, and orbital computed tomography formed the diagnostic basis.

This chain uses TRBV5-1 with TRBJ1-6; unclear D gene. Sample: peripheral blood. The TCR was taken from a woman aged 18 to 35 with stable Graves' hyperthyroidism. DNA of the CDR3: TGCGCCAGCAGCTTGGTGGGCCGAGAGGAATCACCCCTCCACTTT. The encoded protein is CASSLVGREESPLHF.